These 29 T cell receptor beta chains were all obtained from the same sample, sequenced in a study of T cells in women clearing cervical HPV infection. Assay: immunoSEQ multiplex PCR; the TCRdb copy retains only in-frame clones and omits some. Recorded here are fewer than 40,000 clones; the top ten clones represent approximately 4.8%. The source material was blood buffy coat. The receptors originated from a woman aged 18 to 69 with a cervical HPV16 infection that either progressed to CIN3+ or cleared (not recorded which).

A word on this clone: The read terminates 3 residues before the CDR3 end, so the remaining end is supplied by the germline J gene. The rearrangement uses TRBV5-1 and TRBJ2-1, with 7 positions matching TRBD1. There are 14 residues in the CDR3. V lost 0 bases, J lost 7 bases, and 4 bases stayed unmatched. CDR1 SGHRS and CDR2 YFSETQ come from the germline V gene. Incomplete CDR3 DNA: TGCGCCAGCAGCTTGGGTTCGACAGGGAATGAG. It yields the protein CASSLGSTGNE. The CDR3 in its entirety is CASSLGSTGNEQFF. The full variable domain, with the rest looked up from reference TRBV5-1 and TRBJ2-1, is KAGVTQTPRYLIKTRGQQVTLSCSPISGHRSVSWYQQTPGQGLQFLFEYFSETQRNKGNFPGRFSGRQFSNSRSEMNVSTLELGDSALYLCASSLGSTGNEQFFGPGTRLTVL.

To note about this clone: The missing CDR3 end, 3 residues past where the read stops, is filled in from the germline J gene. The rearrangement links TRBV2 to TRBJ2-5; D might be TRBD2 (6 bases). Per germline, CDR1 SNHLY and CDR2 FYNNEI. CDR3 length: 16 amino acids. V was cut by 4 bases and J by 5 bases, with 20 bases left in between. The CDR3 spells CASSVRGTDRGETQYF. Partial CDR3 DNA: TGTGCCAGCAGTGTACGGGGGACCGACCGCGGGGAGACC.

The DNA read from the CDR3 is TGTGCCAGCAGCCAGCCCGACAGGGTAATTCAGCCC. It is translated as CASSQPDRVIQP. In full, the CDR3 is CASSQPDRVIQPQHF. This chain links TRBV4-2 with TRBJ1-5, with TRBD1 identical over 7 bases. Coverage ceases 3 residues before the CDR3 finishes, and the germline J gene fills in the end. V dropped 3 bases and J dropped 6; count of bases not matched to a gene: 8. In germline, CDR1 is LGHNA, CDR2 YNFKEQ. This CDR3 has 15 residues.

Notes on this clone: The read stops 3 residues short of the end of the CDR3; the missing end is completed from the germline J gene. The chain combines TRBV14 with TRBJ2-5; tentatively, D is TRBD1 (6 bases). Trimming pared 4 bases from V and 0 bases from J, leaving 12 bases between. Germline-derived CDR1 and CDR2 are SGHDN and FVKESK. This CDR3 spans 15 amino acids. The sequenced CDR3 bases are TGTGCCAGCAGCCTAGGGGGTTTGTACCAAGAGACC. As protein: CASSLGGLYQET. The entire CDR3 sequence reads CASSLGGLYQETQYF.

A word on this clone: The CDR3 end lies 3 residues beyond the end of the read and is filled in from the germline J gene. The chain has TRBV5-4 and TRBJ1-4; D call uncertain. CDR1 is SGHNT, CDR2 YYREEE, per germline (reference sequence). This CDR3 has 16 residues. V was cut by 1 base and J by 2 bases, with 12 bases left in between. CDR3 DNA (partial): TGTGCCAGCAGCTTGCTTAACAGCCCCACTAATGAAAAA. Amino acids: CASSLLNSPTNEK. The full CDR3 protein reads CASSLLNSPTNEKLFF.

Remarks on this clone: Read coverage stops 3 residues before the CDR3 terminus; the germline J gene supplies the remainder. The V and J genes are TRBV19 and TRBJ1-5; D may be TRBD1 (6 bases). The germline V gene encodes CDR1 LNHDA and CDR2 SQIVND (reference sequence). The germline V and J ends were trimmed by 5 bases and 4 bases, with 21 bases remaining between them. The CDR3 is 17 amino acids. CDR3 bases read: TGTGCCAGTAGTCCTCAATACGGGCCAGGGGAAAATCAGCCC. It specifies CASSPQYGPGENQP. The full CDR3 protein is CASSPQYGPGENQPQHF.

Points on this clone: The read stops 3 residues short of the end of the CDR3; the missing end is completed from the germline J gene. J is TRBJ1-4 and V is TRBV18; TRBD1 matches 9 bases. Unmatched junction bases numbered 0, after V lost 0 bases and J lost 1 base. The CDR3 consists of 16 residues. Per the germline V gene, CDR1 is KGHSH and CDR2 is LQKENI. The CDR3 loop reads CASSPPDRGTNEKLFF. CDR3 DNA, as far as it was read: TGTGCCAGCTCACCACCGGACAGGGGAACTAATGAAAAA.

On this clone: The read comes to an end 3 residues before the CDR3 does, leaving the germline J gene to fill in the end. The V gene is TRBV5-1, the J gene TRBJ2-3; TRBD2 agrees at 10 bases. Trimming removed 1 base from V and 6 bases from J; junction bases left unmatched: 11. The CDR3 extends over 17 amino acids. Looked up from germline, CDR1 is SGHRS and CDR2 is YFSETQ. The CDR3 loop reads CASSLPTSGVMKDTQYF. The CDR3 DNA, read in part, is TGCGCCAGCAGCTTGCCCACTAGCGGGGTCATGAAGGATACG.

About this clone itself: With the read ending 3 residues before the CDR3 end, the germline J gene is used to fill in that end. The genes are TRBV10-2 and TRBJ1-5; 9 nucleotides line up with TRBD1. Germline trimming cut 7 bases from V and 7 bases from J; bases unmatched to any gene: 11. The CDR3 consists of 15 residues. The germline V gene has CDR1 WSHSY and CDR2 SAAADI. CDR3: CASTPQGAAGQPQHF. The DNA read from the CDR3 is TGCGCCAGCACCCCACAGGGGGCCGCGGGGCAGCCC.

As regards this clone: The CDR3 end falls 3 residues outside the read, so it is completed with the germline J gene. The chain employs TRBV19 and TRBJ2-3; D gene unclear. V was trimmed by 2 bases and J by 1 base, leaving 4 bases between them. The CDR3 contains 13 residues. Looked up from germline, CDR1 is LNHDA and CDR2 is SQIVND (reference sequence). The CDR3 protein is CASSIQGTDTQYF. CDR3 bases read: TGTGCCAGTAGTATACAGGGCACAGATACG. The full variable domain, with the rest looked up from reference TRBV19 and TRBJ2-3, is DGGITQSPKYLFRKEGQNVTLSCEQNLNHDAMYWYRQDPGQGLRLIYYSQIVNDFQKGDIAEGYSVSREKKESFPLTVTSAQKNPTAFYLCASSIQGTDTQYFGPGTRLTVL.

About this clone: The read stops 3 residues short of the end of the CDR3; the missing end is completed from the germline J gene. The gene calls are TRBV30 and TRBJ1-2; no reliable D call. The CDR3 totals 11 residues. Germline V CDR1 and CDR2: GTSNPN, SVGIG (reference sequence). CDR3 DNA (partial): TGTGCCTGGAGTGTAGGGTCCGGC. This encodes CAWSVGSG. The CDR3 in full is CAWSVGSGYTF.

Comments on this clone: Coverage ceases 3 residues before the CDR3 finishes, and the germline J gene fills in the end. The rearrangement links TRBV5-1 to TRBJ1-2; 11 nucleotides line up with TRBD1. The V gene's germline CDR1 is SGHRS and CDR2 YFSETQ. V lost 4 bases and J lost 7; bases outside the gene matches: 6. This CDR3 has 14 residues. Incomplete CDR3 DNA: TGCGCCAGCAGCCTTGGACAGGGGGCATCTGGC. Translating it yields CASSLGQGASG. The entire CDR3 reads CASSLGQGASGYTF.

Worth noting for this clone: Read data end 3 residues before the CDR3 end; the end is taken from the germline J gene. The chain joins TRBV5-1 to TRBJ2-3, with D tentatively TRBD1 (5 bases). Deletions cut 0 bases from V and 2 bases from J, with 13 bases between. Germline CDR1 and CDR2: SGHRS and YFSETQ. The CDR3 covers 16 residues. Partial CDR3 DNA: TGCGCCAGCAGCTTGGGACAGCAAGTGATCACAGATACG. Its protein product is CASSLGQQVITDT. From start to end, the CDR3 is CASSLGQQVITDTQYF. Supplemented by reference TRBV5-1 and TRBJ2-3, the full variable domain reads KAGVTQTPRYLIKTRGQQVTLSCSPISGHRSVSWYQQTPGQGLQFLFEYFSETQRNKGNFPGRFSGRQFSNSRSEMNVSTLELGDSALYLCASSLGQQVITDTQYFGPGTRLTVL.

As for this clone: The read ends 3 residues before the CDR3 terminus; that terminus is restored from the germline J gene. This chain uses TRBV11-3 with TRBJ2-3; 8 bases match TRBD2. The CDR3 sequence is 15 residues long. Germline V lookup: CDR1 SGHNT, CDR2 YENEEA. Losses at the gene ends were 2 bases for V and 7 bases for J; bases not matched to a gene: 8. CDR3 DNA, as far as it was read: TGTGCCAGCAGCTTACCCGGGGGGGCCCTGAATACG. Protein sequence: CASSLPGGALNT. The entire CDR3 protein reads CASSLPGGALNTQYF. The whole variable domain, remainder taken from reference TRBV11-3 and TRBJ2-3, is EAGVVQSPRYKIIEKKQPVAFWCNPISGHNTLYWYLQNLGQGPELLIRYENEEAVDDSQLPKDRFSAERLKGVDSTLKIQPAELGDSAVYLCASSLPGGALNTQYFGPGTRLTVL.

A note on this clone: The read terminates 3 residues ahead of where the CDR3 ends, so the germline J gene completes it. The chain combines TRBV18 with TRBJ2-4; 10 bases fit TRBD1. The CDR3 spans 17 residues. The trim removed 0 bases at V and 2 bases at J, leaving 4 bases unmatched. Germline V gene sequence: CDR1 KGHSH, CDR2 LQKENI. This CDR3 is CASSPPWTGGSKNIQYF. The CDR3 DNA, read in part, is TGTGCCAGCTCACCACCTTGGACAGGGGGTTCCAAAAACATT.

Of note for this clone: The DNA ends 3 residues before the CDR3 does, and the rest of the CDR3 is filled in from the germline J gene. V gene TRBV20-1 combines with J gene TRBJ2-3, with D possibly matching TRBD1 (8 bases). The CDR3 spans 14 residues. Germline V CDR1 and CDR2: DFQATT, SNEGSKA (reference sequence). Trimming took 4 bases from V and 1 from J, leaving 12 bases between them. The CDR3 is CSAKQGGGTDTQYF. CDR3 bases read: TGCAGTGCTAAACAGGGGGGGGGCACAGATACG.

About this clone: The read ends 3 residues before the CDR3 terminus; that terminus is restored from the germline J gene. This chain uses TRBV20-1 with TRBJ1-6; 7 positions agree with TRBD1. CDR1 is DFQATT and CDR2 is SNEGSKA in the germline V gene (reference sequence). V lost 6 bases and J lost 9; bases outside the gene matches: 8. The CDR3 is 13 amino acids. CDR3 loop: CSATTGTFSPLHF. CDR3 bases read: TGCAGTGCAACGACAGGGACGTTTTCACCC.

The part of the CDR3 DNA that was read is TGTGCCAGCAGCTACCTGGACAGTTACAATGAG. It specifies CASSYLDSYNE. The full CDR3 reads CASSYLDSYNEQFF. The chain couples TRBV11-2 to TRBJ2-1; D is possibly TRBD1 (6 bases). Read sequence stops 3 residues before the CDR3 end, and the germline J gene provides the missing end. The V end lost 4 bases, the J end lost 4 bases, and 11 bases lay between the germline ends. Germline V gene lookup returns CDR1 SGHAT and CDR2 FQNNGV. The CDR3 sequence is 14 residues long.

As regards this clone: The DNA ends 3 residues before the CDR3 does, and the rest of the CDR3 is filled in from the germline J gene. This chain links TRBV7-2 with TRBJ1-5, with TRBD1 identical over 9 bases. Looked up from germline, CDR1 is SGHTA and CDR2 is FQGNSA. The CDR3 runs 13 residues. After removal of 6 bases from V and 5 bases from J, the junction contained 2 bases not matched to a gene. The chain's CDR3 is CASSRDRDQPQHF. The sequenced part of the CDR3 DNA is TGTGCCAGCAGTAGGGACAGGGATCAGCCC.

A remark on this clone: The CDR3 end lies 3 residues beyond the end of the read and is filled in from the germline J gene. The J gene is TRBJ2-1, the V gene TRBV5-1; 8 positions match TRBD2. Germline CDR1 and CDR2: SGHRS and YFSETQ. This CDR3 is built from 17 residues. V shed 0 bases and J 4 bases; nucleotides not matched to a gene: 9. The CDR3 here is CASSLAGGGTLYNEQFF. The CDR3 bases that were read are TGCGCCAGCAGCTTGGCGGGCGGGGGGACTTTGTACAATGAG.

CDR3 DNA, as far as it was read: TGTGCCAGCAGGGAACTTACTAGCGGACTTTACAATGAG. It translates to CASRELTSGLYNE. The whole CDR3 sequence is CASRELTSGLYNEQFF. The V gene is TRBV2, the J gene TRBJ2-1; 8 bases agree with TRBD2. Read data end 3 residues before the CDR3 end; the end is taken from the germline J gene. CDR3 size: 16 residues. J was trimmed by 4 bases and V by 6 bases; bases with no gene match: 11. CDR1 and CDR2 (germline): SNHLY, FYNNEI.

Points on this clone: The read finishes 3 residues shy of the CDR3 end, and the germline J gene is used to complete it. V is TRBV27 and J is TRBJ2-7, with 7 bases identical to TRBD1. The germline V gene has CDR1 MNHEY and CDR2 SMNVEV (reference sequence). Trimming took 3 bases from V and 5 from J; bases not matched to a gene: 7. CDR3 length: 14 residues. The CDR3 bases that were read are TGTGCCAGCAGTTTGAACAGGGGTGTCCACGAG. Its translation: CASSLNRGVHE. The whole CDR3 region reads CASSLNRGVHEQYF.

Remarks on this clone: The read comes to an end 3 residues before the CDR3 does, leaving the germline J gene to fill in the end. The rearrangement links TRBV5-6 to TRBJ2-5; D not certain. V was cut by 0 bases and J by 0 bases, with 9 bases left in between. The CDR3 length is 15 residues. The V gene's germline CDR1 is SGHDT and CDR2 YYEEEE. CDR3 DNA (partial): TGTGCCAGCAGCTTGGGCAGAAAACACCAAGAGACC. It translates to CASSLGRKHQET. The complete CDR3 reads CASSLGRKHQETQYF. Using reference TRBV5-6 and TRBJ2-5 for the parts outside the CDR3, the full variable domain is DAGVTQSPTHLIKTRGQQVTLRCSPKSGHDTVSWYQQALGQGPQFIFQYYEEEERQRGNFPDRFSGHQFPNYSSELNVNALLLGDSALYLCASSLGRKHQETQYFGPGTRLLVL.

Concerning this clone itself: The CDR3 end is not reached by the read, which stops 3 residues before it; the germline J gene fills it in. V usage is TRBV5-4 and J usage is TRBJ2-1; 9 bases are a match to TRBD1. This CDR3 spans 15 amino acids. The V and J ends lost 0 bases and 2 bases, in that order; junction bases with no gene match: 0. Germline V gene sequence: CDR1 SGHNT, CDR2 YYREEE (reference sequence). CDR3: CASSLGQGAYNEQFF. The covered CDR3 bases are TGTGCCAGCAGCTTGGGACAGGGGGCCTACAATGAG.

A remark on this clone: The sequenced fragment ends 3 residues before the CDR3 boundary, so the rest is inferred from the germline J gene. The V gene is TRBV18, the J gene TRBJ2-5; D is unclear. From germline, CDR1 is KGHSH and CDR2 LQKENI. V lost 1 base to trimming and J lost 2 bases, with 8 bases between them. This CDR3 spans 14 amino acids. CDR3: CASSPLAQQETQYF. CDR3 DNA (partial): TGTGCCAGCTCACCACTCGCACAGCAAGAGACC.

With regard to this clone: The read terminates 3 residues ahead of where the CDR3 ends, so the germline J gene completes it. The rearrangement joins TRBV7-9 to TRBJ1-2; D gene unclear. Germline assignment: CDR1 SEHNR and CDR2 FQNEAQ (reference sequence). With 1 base removed from V and 3 bases from J, the gap between germline ends came to 9 bases. The CDR3 is 14 amino acids. The CDR3 protein is CASSLEGSYYGYTF. CDR3 DNA (partial): TGTGCCAGCAGCTTAGAAGGCTCCTACTATGGC.

Points on this clone: The observed sequence ends 3 residues before the CDR3 terminus, with the missing tail filled in from the germline J gene. The chain has TRBV11-2 and TRBJ2-4; D gene uncertain. The CDR3 sequence is 11 residues long. In germline, CDR1 is SGHAT, CDR2 FQNNGV. The covered CDR3 bases are TGTGCCAGCAGCTTAAATCTCCTT. Protein sequence: CASSLNLL. The entire CDR3 is CASSLNLLQYF.

On this clone: Sequencing ends 3 residues short of the CDR3 end; the germline J gene provides the rest. V usage is TRBV20-1 and J usage is TRBJ2-7; D might be TRBD1 (6 bases). The CDR3 loop spans 12 amino acids. Trimming stripped 5 bases from V and 2 bases from J, with 10 bases between. CDR1 and CDR2 (germline): DFQATT, SNEGSKA (reference sequence). The chain's CDR3 is CSASDSPYEQYF. The CDR3 DNA, read in part, is TGCAGTGCTTCGGACAGTCCCTACGAG.

About this clone: The observed sequence ends 3 residues before the CDR3 terminus, with the missing tail filled in from the germline J gene. The V call is TRBV6-2 or TRBV6-3, the J call TRBJ2-3, with 7 bases lining up with TRBD2. This CDR3 is built from 16 residues. J lost 0 bases, V lost 0 bases, and 3 bases had no gene match. The germline gives CDR1 MNHEY, CDR2 SVGEGT. The covered CDR3 bases are TGTGCCAGCAGTTACTCAACGGGGGGAAGCACAGATACG. Translated, it gives CASSYSTGGSTDT. The whole CDR3 sequence is CASSYSTGGSTDTQYF.